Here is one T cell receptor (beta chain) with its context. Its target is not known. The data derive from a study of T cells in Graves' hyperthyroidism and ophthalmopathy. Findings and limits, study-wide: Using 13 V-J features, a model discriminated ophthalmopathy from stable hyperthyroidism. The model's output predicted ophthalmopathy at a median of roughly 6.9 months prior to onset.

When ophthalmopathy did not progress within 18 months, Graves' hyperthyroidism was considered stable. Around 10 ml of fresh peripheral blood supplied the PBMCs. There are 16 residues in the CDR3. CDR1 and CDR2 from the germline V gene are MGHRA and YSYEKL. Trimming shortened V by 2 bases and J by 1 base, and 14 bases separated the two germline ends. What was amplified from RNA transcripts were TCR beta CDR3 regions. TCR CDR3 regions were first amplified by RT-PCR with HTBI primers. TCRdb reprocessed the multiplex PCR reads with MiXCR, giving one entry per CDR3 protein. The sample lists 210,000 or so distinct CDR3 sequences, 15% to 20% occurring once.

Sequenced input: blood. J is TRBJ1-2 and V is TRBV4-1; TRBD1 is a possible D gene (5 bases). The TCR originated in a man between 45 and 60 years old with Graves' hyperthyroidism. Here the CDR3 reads CASSQPRDRSNYGYTF. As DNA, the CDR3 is TGCGCCAGCAGCCAACCTCGGGACCGAAGTAACTATGGCTACACCTTC.